The 10 T cell receptor beta chains presented below share a single source sample, sequenced in a study of cytomegalovirus exposure and HLA in healthy donors. 60 Vbeta and 13 Jbeta primers were used in PCR. Some clones are missing from TCRdb's copy, which holds only in-frame ones; the method was immunoSEQ multiplex PCR. Of approximately 210,000 clones listed, approximately 85% are singletons. Input material: PBMCs. These receptors all stem from a man between 18 and 35 years old in good health and CMV-seronegative.

The V call is TRBV5-1, the J call TRBJ2-2; TRBD2 aligns across 12 bases. V was pared by 0 bases and J by 5 bases, with 5 bases of the junction left unmatched. Germline V lookup: CDR1 SGHRS, CDR2 YFSETQ. The CDR3 is 17 residues long. In DNA, the CDR3 is TGCGCCAGCAGCTTGGGGACTAGCGGGGCCTATACCGGGGAGCTGTTTTTT. Translated: CASSLGTSGAYTGELFF.

The rearrangement links TRBV4-3 to TRBJ2-2, with D perhaps being TRBD1 or TRBD2 (5 bases each). This CDR3 has 14 amino acids. The germline V gene encodes CDR1 LGHNA and CDR2 YSLEER. The ends were cut back, 8 bases at V and 2 bases at J, with 12 bases in the middle. In nucleotides, the CDR3 is TGCGCCAGCGGCCGGGGCTATAACACCGGGGAGCTGTTTTTT. Its translation: CASGRGYNTGELFF.

The genes are TRBV7-2 and TRBJ2-3, with 8 bases fitting TRBD2. The CDR3 contains 16 residues. Germline values: CDR1 SGHTA, CDR2 FQGNSA. The trim removed 0 bases at V and 1 base at J, leaving 3 bases unmatched. The CDR3 sequence is CASSLAGRGGTDTQYF. The CDR3 DNA follows: TGTGCCAGCAGCTTAGCGGGGCGGGGGGGCACAGATACGCAGTATTTT. The entire variable domain, with the rest obtained from reference TRBV7-2 and TRBJ2-3, is as follows: GAGVSQSPSNKVTEKGKDVELRCDPISGHTALYWYRQSLGQGLEFLIYFQGNSAPDKSGLPSDRFSAERTGGSVSTLTIQRTQQEDSAVYLCASSLAGRGGTDTQYFGPGTRLTVL.

V is TRBV6-1 and J is TRBJ1-5; D is unresolved. The CDR3 consists of 13 residues. Germline V gives CDR1 MNHNS, CDR2 SASEGT. V gave up 2 bases and J gave up 6 bases, with 8 bases separating them. The CDR3 protein is CASSESSTQPQHF. The CDR3 DNA is TGTGCCAGCAGTGAATCGTCTACTCAGCCCCAGCATTTT.

The rearrangement uses TRBV7-2 and TRBJ1-5; TRBD1 agrees at 9 bases. The V gene end was trimmed by 6 bases and the J gene end by 6 bases; junction bases not matched to a gene: 6. CDR1 and CDR2 (germline): SGHTA, FQGNSA. The CDR3 length is 14 residues. The CDR3 DNA reads as TGTGCCAGCAGATTGGGACAGGGTACTCAGCCCCAGCATTTT. Translated: CASRLGQGTQPQHF.

V usage is TRBV21-1 and J usage is TRBJ1-6; the DNA was not used to check the table's D call, TRBD1. TRBV21-1 is marked as a pseudogene. This CDR3 has 18 amino acids. Here the CDR3 reads CASSPRDRSDSYNSPLHF. DNA of the CDR3: TGTGCCAGCAGCCCCCGGGACAGATCTGACTCCTATAATTCACCCCTCCACTTT.

J is TRBJ1-2 and V is TRBV4-3, with 7 nucleotides matching TRBD1. CDR1 and CDR2 from the germline V gene are LGHNA and YSLEER. Trimming cost V 1 base and J 5 bases; bases outside gene matches: 4. CDR3 length: 14 amino acids. The CDR3 nucleotides read TGCGCCAGCAGCCAAGCGGGACAGTGGTATGGCTACACCTTC. Protein product: CASSQAGQWYGYTF.

The rearrangement joins TRBV2 to TRBJ2-7; TRBD1 might be the D (6 bases). CDR1 is SNHLY, CDR2 FYNNEI, per germline. The CDR3 is made up of 12 amino acids. With 6 bases removed from V and 6 bases from J, the gap between germline ends came to 12 bases. CDR3 amino acids: CASRIQGGEQYF. DNA for the CDR3: TGTGCCAGCAGGATACAGGGTGGCGAGCAGTACTTC.

This chain connects TRBV7-2 to TRBJ1-4; 9 bases align to TRBD1. Germline V gives CDR1 SGHTA, CDR2 FQGNSA. The CDR3 length is 15 residues. The junction had 2 bases not matched to a gene; V was cut back by 0 bases and J by 6 bases. DNA for the CDR3: TGTGCCAGCAGCTTAGCAGGGACAGGGTATGAAAAACTGTTTTTT. Residues: CASSLAGTGYEKLFF.

The genes are TRBV29-1 and TRBJ1-2, with 7 nucleotides matching TRBD1. The CDR3 loop spans 16 amino acids. Germline V gene lookup returns CDR1 SQVTM and CDR2 ANQGSEA. Trimming took 6 bases from V and 3 from J; bases not matched to a gene: 16. This CDR3 is CSVGGLTGRLDYGYTF. The CDR3 bases are TGCAGCGTAGGTGGGTTGACAGGGAGGTTGGACTATGGCTACACCTTC.